One sample yielded the 29 T cell receptor beta chains listed below, sequenced in a study of CD8 T cells in ankylosing spondylitis (dated by TCRdb to 2016 to 2017). Antigens for these TCRs are unknown. Paper-wide results and their limitations: A TCR beta motif made up of several highly homologous amino acid variants appeared to be characteristic of blood from ankylosing spondylitis patients.

The library came from 5' RACE. Instrument on record: Illumina HiSeq 2500. Through fastp at Q25 and MiXCR, TCRdb rebuilt clones from the public reads, retaining in-frame beta chains. One record per CDR3 amino acid sequence lists the most common genes and DNA. The sample data list some 800,000 distinct CDR3 sequences, and roughly 10% of these were observed just once. The ten largest clonotypes hold less than 0.65% of the sample. Sequenced input: blood, either unsorted or a sorted T cell fraction (not recorded which). The receptors shown here come from a male donor with ankylosing spondylitis.

The chain recombines TRBV20-1 with TRBJ2-5; 7 positions agree with TRBD1. Germline V gene data show CDR1 as DFQATT and CDR2 as SNEGSKA (reference sequence). There are 14 residues in the CDR3. J lost 4 bases, V lost 3 bases, and 8 bases had no gene match. The CDR3 region is CSASPGQVGETQYF. Here the CDR3 DNA reads TGCAGTGCTAGTCCCGGACAGGTCGGAGAGACCCAGTACTTC.

This clonotype showed up many times. The chain joins TRBV25-1 to TRBJ2-7, with 9 positions matching TRBD1. V lost 2 bases and J lost 6; bases outside the gene matches: 11. Germline V CDR1 and CDR2: MGHDK, SYGVNS. There are 16 residues in the CDR3. This CDR3 reads CASSENGQGKDSEQYF. CDR3 nucleotide sequence: TGTGCCAGCAGTGAAAATGGACAGGGGAAAGACAGCGAGCAGTACTTC.

This clonotype was picked up a small number of times. The chain carries TRBV7-2 and TRBJ2-7; 8 positions agree with TRBD2. Unmatched junction bases numbered 9, after V lost 2 bases and J lost 0 bases. The CDR3 contains 17 residues. The germline gives CDR1 SGHTA, CDR2 FQGNSA. The CDR3 here is CASSLRNSGIYSYEQYF. The CDR3 DNA follows: TGTGCCAGCAGCTTACGGAATAGCGGGATTTACTCCTACGAGCAGTACTTC.

The chain is built from TRBV4-2 and TRBJ2-2; possible D gene TRBD1, 6 bases. The length of the CDR3 is 16 residues. Germline V gene data show CDR1 as LGHNA and CDR2 as YNFKEQ. V was pared by 2 bases and J by 5 bases, with 15 bases between. Here the CDR3 reads CASSQRIQGLTGELFF. The CDR3, as DNA: TGTGCCAGCAGCCAACGTATTCAGGGGTTAACCGGGGAGCTGTTTTTT.

The V gene is TRBV5-1, the J gene TRBJ2-5, with D tentatively TRBD1 (6 bases). The CDR3 contains 15 residues. Germline values: CDR1 SGHRS, CDR2 YFSETQ. With 4 bases removed from V and 12 bases from J, the gap between germline ends came to 25 bases. CDR3 sequence: CASSTRTPRGGEKYF. In DNA form, the CDR3 reads TGCGCCAGCAGCACGCGGACCCCGCGAGGGGGAGAAAAGTACTTC.

This clonotype has just a few counts. The chain joins TRBV5-1 to TRBJ1-1; D is uncertain. The CDR3 totals 16 residues. Germline V CDR1 and CDR2: SGHRS, YFSETQ. Trimming shortened V by 5 bases and J by 3 bases, and 20 bases separated the two germline ends. The CDR3 here is CASSTQFGRRHTEAFF. CDR3 nucleotides: TGCGCCAGCAGTACTCAATTCGGCCGAAGGCACACTGAAGCTTTCTTT.

This clonotype was detected only a few times. The chain recombines TRBV10-3 with TRBJ2-3; D might be TRBD1 or TRBD2, each matching 5 bases. CDR3 length: 14 residues. The V and J ends lost 0 bases and 1 base respectively, with 5 bases between them. Germline V gene lookup returns CDR1 ENHRY and CDR2 SYGVKD. CDR3 protein: CAISESGGTDTQYF. In DNA, the CDR3 is TGTGCCATCAGTGAGTCGGGGGGCACAGATACGCAGTATTTT.

This clonotype was counted many times. The J gene is TRBJ2-3, the V gene TRBV20-1, with 9 positions matching TRBD1. Trimming at V came to 3 bases and at J to 5 bases, leaving 6 bases not matched to a gene. CDR3 length equals 14 residues. Germline-derived CDR1 and CDR2 are DFQATT and SNEGSKA (reference sequence). CDR3 in DNA: TGCAGTGCTAGCGGGACAGGGTTGGTAGATACGCAGTATTTT. Its translation is CSASGTGLVDTQYF.

This clonotype was observed a single time. The rearrangement joins TRBV12-3 or TRBV12-4 to TRBJ2-7, with 12 bases aligning to TRBD2. CDR3 length: 14 amino acids. Trimming took 3 bases from V and 6 from J; bases not matched to a gene: 3. The CDR3 loop reads CASSLTSGSSEQYF. The CDR3 nucleotides are TGTGCCAGCAGTTTGACTAGCGGGAGTTCCGAGCAGTACTTC.

At least ten counts were recorded for this clonotype. The chain uses TRBV6-2 or TRBV6-3 and TRBJ1-5, with a weak D call TRBD1 (5 bases). There are 15 residues in the CDR3. The germline V gene encodes CDR1 MNHEY and CDR2 SVGEGT. Trimming left V 8 bases short and J 4 bases short, with 18 bases between. The CDR3 loop reads CASHRRGLINQPQHF. Here the CDR3 DNA reads TGTGCCAGCCATAGGAGGGGCTTAATAAATCAGCCCCAGCATTTT.

V and J are TRBV29-1 and TRBJ2-3, with D perhaps TRBD1 or TRBD2 (5 bases each). Trimming removed 2 bases from V and 2 bases from J, with 11 bases in between. The CDR3 covers 14 residues. Per germline, CDR1 SQVTM and CDR2 ANQGSEA. CDR3: CSVERDLNTDTQYF. The CDR3 coding sequence is TGCAGCGTTGAACGGGACCTTAACACAGATACGCAGTATTTT.

This clonotype was seen a handful of times. The chain recombines TRBV6-1 with TRBJ2-7; 7 positions agree with TRBD2. Losses at the gene ends were 6 bases for V and 2 bases for J; bases not matched to a gene: 7. Germline CDR1 reads MNHNS; CDR2 reads SASEGT. The CDR3 spans 14 residues. The CDR3 sequence: CASSPGGRPYEQYF. For the CDR3, the DNA is TGTGCCAGCAGCCCCGGGGGGAGGCCCTACGAGCAGTACTTC.

The sample holds many counts of this clonotype. The chain combines TRBV6-2 or TRBV6-3 with TRBJ2-1; 7 nucleotides line up with TRBD2. The CDR3 extends over 15 amino acids. Germline CDR1 is MNHEY and CDR2 is SVGEGT. V lost 5 bases and J lost 2; bases outside the gene matches: 6. CDR3 DNA sequence: TGTGCCAGCAGTCCCCTCGGGACTACCTACAATGAGCAGTTCTTC. Its protein is CASSPLGTTYNEQFF.

This chain connects TRBV7-2 to TRBJ2-7; TRBD2 aligns across 11 bases. This CDR3 is 15 amino acids long. Germline values: CDR1 SGHTA, CDR2 FQGNSA. V shed 0 bases and J 6 bases; nucleotides not matched to a gene: 4. The DNA for the CDR3 is TGTGCCAGCAGCTTAGCGGTCACTAGCGGGGGCGAGCAGTACTTC. Translation gives CASSLAVTSGGEQYF. The full variable domain, in which reference TRBV7-2 and TRBJ2-7 provide the parts outside the CDR3, is GAGVSQSPSNKVTEKGKDVELRCDPISGHTALYWYRQSLGQGLEFLIYFQGNSAPDKSGLPSDRFSAERTGGSVSTLTIQRTQQEDSAVYLCASSLAVTSGGEQYFGPGTRLTVT.

This clonotype was counted between two and nine times. This sequence joins TRBV11-2 and TRBJ1-2; TRBD1 might be the D (6 bases). V lost 5 bases to trimming and J lost 0 bases, with 19 bases between them. Germline values: CDR1 SGHAT, CDR2 FQNNGV. The CDR3 is made up of 17 amino acids. CDR3 nucleotide sequence: TGTGCCAGCAGCAAAGGGGGTTTCGAAAATCCTAACTATGGCTACACCTTC. Amino acids: CASSKGGFENPNYGYTF.

This clonotype was seen a handful of times. The CDR3: CASRTPGTGAAGEQFF. CDR3 coding DNA: TGCGCCAGCAGAACACCCGGGACAGGGGCCGCGGGCGAGCAGTTCTTC. This chain links TRBV5-1 with TRBJ2-1; TRBD1 matches 10 bases. The CDR3 covers 16 residues. The V gene's germline CDR1 is SGHRS and CDR2 YFSETQ. V gave up 5 bases and J gave up 10 bases; unmatched junction bases: 15.

This clonotype has a handful of counts. The V call is TRBV20-1, the J call TRBJ1-3; TRBD1 aligns across 8 bases. The CDR3 covers 15 residues. V was pared by 4 bases and J by 2 bases, with 7 bases of the junction left unmatched. Germline V gene lookup returns CDR1 DFQATT and CDR2 SNEGSKA (reference sequence). In DNA form, the CDR3 reads TGCAGTGCTATACCTGGGACAGGAGCTGGAAACACCATATATTTT. It encodes CSAIPGTGAGNTIYF.

This clonotype was seen at least ten times. The CDR3 loop is CSVVETGGQPQHF. In nucleotides, the CDR3 is TGCAGCGTTGTAGAGACAGGGGGTCAGCCCCAGCATTTT. The chain joins TRBV29-1 to TRBJ1-5, with 9 bases that match TRBD1. Germline lookup yields CDR1 SQVTM and CDR2 ANQGSEA. This CDR3 region has 13 residues. With 4 bases clipped from V and 6 bases from J, the junction kept 4 bases outside the gene matches. Full variable domain (outside the CDR3, taken from reference TRBV29-1 and TRBJ1-5): SAVISQKPSRDICQRGTSLTIQCQVDSQVTMMFWYRQQPGQSLTLIATANQGSEATYESGFVIDKFPISRPNLTFSTLTVSNMSPEDSSIYLCSVVETGGQPQHFGDGTRLSIL.

In its sample, this clonotype was seen many times. V gene TRBV5-1 combines with J gene TRBJ2-2; 9 bases align to TRBD2. J gave up 5 bases and V 4 bases, and 9 bases lay outside the gene matches. This CDR3 has 16 amino acids. CDR1 and CDR2 from the germline V gene are SGHRS and YFSETQ. The CDR3 DNA reads TGCGCCAGCAGCCCCCCGGCTAGCGGGATGACCGGGGAGCTGTTTTTT. Its protein is CASSPPASGMTGELFF. Looking up the rest from reference TRBV5-1 and TRBJ2-2 gives the full variable domain: KAGVTQTPRYLIKTRGQQVTLSCSPISGHRSVSWYQQTPGQGLQFLFEYFSETQRNKGNFPGRFSGRQFSNSRSEMNVSTLELGDSALYLCASSPPASGMTGELFFGEGSRLTVL.

This clonotype was detected a few times. This rearrangement joins TRBV27 to TRBJ2-1; weak D call: TRBD2 (5 bases). Per the germline V gene, CDR1 is MNHEY and CDR2 is SMNVEV (reference sequence). This CDR3 has 16 amino acids. Trimming left V 5 bases short and J 3 bases short, with 17 bases between. The CDR3 nucleotides are TGTGCCAGCAGTCCCCCCGGTTTAGCGCTCTACAATGAGCAGTTCTTC. Protein: CASSPPGLALYNEQFF.

The chain carries TRBV20-1 and TRBJ1-6; no clear D. V dropped 1 base and J dropped 0 bases, with 7 bases sitting between them. The germline gives CDR1 DFQATT, CDR2 SNEGSKA (reference sequence). The length of the CDR3 is 15 residues. The CDR3 protein is CSARGRASYNSPLHF. CDR3 in DNA: TGCAGTGCTAGAGGGCGTGCCTCCTATAATTCACCCCTCCACTTT.

The J gene is TRBJ1-1, the V gene TRBV11-2; 7 bases fit TRBD1. The CDR3 contains 14 residues. CDR1 is SGHAT and CDR2 is FQNNGV in the germline V gene. After removal of 6 bases from V and 1 base from J, the junction contained 5 bases not matched to a gene. For the CDR3, the DNA is TGTGCCAGCAGGAGGGGGCTCGGGAACACTGAAGCTTTCTTT. Its protein product is CASRRGLGNTEAFF.

V usage is TRBV6-2 or TRBV6-3 and J usage is TRBJ1-5; D uncertain. The CDR3 length is 13 residues. V lost 6 bases and J lost 7, with 13 bases in between. The germline V gene has CDR1 MNHEY and CDR2 SVGEGT. The CDR3 region is CASRTTRLQPQHF. The CDR3 DNA is TGTGCCAGCAGGACTACCAGGCTGCAGCCCCAGCATTTT.

This clonotype has more than one count but fewer than ten. The chain joins TRBV20-1 to TRBJ2-2; 7 positions agree with TRBD2. The V and J ends lost 0 bases and 1 base, in that order; junction bases with no gene match: 2. This CDR3 comprises 15 residues. Germline V gives CDR1 DFQATT, CDR2 SNEGSKA (reference sequence). In nucleotides, the CDR3 is TGCAGTGCTAGAGATGGGGGGGGGAACACCGGGGAGCTGTTTTTT. Protein: CSARDGGGNTGELFF.

This clonotype occurred many times. V is TRBV25-1 and J is TRBJ1-5; D is unresolved. Germline V CDR1 and CDR2: MGHDK, SYGVNS. Trimming pared 8 bases from V and 2 bases from J, leaving 10 bases between. This CDR3 is built from 13 residues. The CDR3 DNA sequence: TGTGCCAGCTCTACTAGGGGCAATCAGCCCCAGCATTTT. Its protein product is CASSTRGNQPQHF.

In this sample, this clonotype turned up a few times. CDR3 loop: CASRFRSGPQETQYF. The CDR3 DNA follows: TGTGCCAGCAGGTTCCGGTCGGGACCCCAAGAGACCCAGTACTTC. The gene calls are TRBV21-1 and TRBJ2-5; TRBD1, the D gene given by the table, was not confirmed from the DNA. TRBV21-1 is a pseudogene segment. The CDR3 covers 15 residues.

The chain links TRBV7-2 to TRBJ1-1; D unclear. Germline lookup yields CDR1 SGHTA and CDR2 FQGNSA. This CDR3 is built from 15 residues. Trimming cost V 6 bases and J 1 base, with 15 bases left between them. For the CDR3, the DNA is TGTGCCAGCAGTTTTGCCGGGCCGTCGAACACTGAAGCTTTCTTT. This translates into CASSFAGPSNTEAFF. Full variable domain (rest looked up from reference TRBV7-2 and TRBJ1-1): GAGVSQSPSNKVTEKGKDVELRCDPISGHTALYWYRQSLGQGLEFLIYFQGNSAPDKSGLPSDRFSAERTGGSVSTLTIQRTQQEDSAVYLCASSFAGPSNTEAFFGQGTRLTVV.

The rearrangement uses TRBV2 and TRBJ2-1, with 7 bases matching TRBD1. Germline CDR1 SNHLY, CDR2 FYNNEI. The ends lost 4 bases at V and 5 bases at J; junction bases unmatched: 5. The CDR3 is made up of 14 amino acids. The CDR3 region has the DNA TGTGCCAGCAGTGGACAGGGCGCAGACAATGAGCAGTTCTTC. Encoded protein: CASSGQGADNEQFF.

The chain is built from TRBV7-2 and TRBJ2-5; D is ambiguous. Trimming shortened V by 4 bases and J by 1 base, and 16 bases separated the two germline ends. The CDR3 contains 16 residues. CDR1 and CDR2 (germline): SGHTA, FQGNSA. The CDR3 region has the DNA TGTGCCAGCAGCTCCCAGGTCGGGCAGGCCCAAGAGACCCAGTACTTC. Encoded protein: CASSSQVGQAQETQYF.